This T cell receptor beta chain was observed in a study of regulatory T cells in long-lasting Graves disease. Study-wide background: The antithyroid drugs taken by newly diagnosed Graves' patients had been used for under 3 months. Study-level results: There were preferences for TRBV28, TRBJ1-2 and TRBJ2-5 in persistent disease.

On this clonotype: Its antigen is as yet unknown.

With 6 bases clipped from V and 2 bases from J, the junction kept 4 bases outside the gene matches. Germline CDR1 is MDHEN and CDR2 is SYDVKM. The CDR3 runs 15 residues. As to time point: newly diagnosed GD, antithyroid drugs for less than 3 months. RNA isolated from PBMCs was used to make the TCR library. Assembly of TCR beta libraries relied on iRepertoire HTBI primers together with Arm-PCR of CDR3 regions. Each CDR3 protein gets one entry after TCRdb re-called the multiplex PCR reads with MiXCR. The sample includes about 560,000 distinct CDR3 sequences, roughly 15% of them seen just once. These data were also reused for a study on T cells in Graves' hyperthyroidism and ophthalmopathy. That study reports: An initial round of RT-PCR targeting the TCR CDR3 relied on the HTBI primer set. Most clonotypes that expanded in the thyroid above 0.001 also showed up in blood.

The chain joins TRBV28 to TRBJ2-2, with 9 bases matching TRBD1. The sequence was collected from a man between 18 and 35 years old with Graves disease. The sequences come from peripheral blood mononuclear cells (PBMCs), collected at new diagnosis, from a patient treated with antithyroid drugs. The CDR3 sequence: CASSYRGLNTGELFF. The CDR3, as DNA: TGTGCCAGCAGCTACAGGGGGCTTAACACCGGGGAGCTGTTTTTT.